A single T cell receptor beta chain is shown here with its context. Antigen: not known. The sample comes from a study of cytomegalovirus exposure and HLA in healthy donors. Donors were nominally healthy when sampled, though unrecorded immune exposures were likely. Study findings and constraints: Altogether, around 160 TCR beta chains were recorded as cytomegalovirus-associated. After further analysis at a later stage, 16,951 TCR beta sequences were associated with HLA alleles at 0.05 false discovery rate.

The CDR3 is 15 amino acids. Germline V gene lookup returns CDR1 SGHVS and CDR2 FQNEAQ. V lost 4 bases to trimming and J lost 3 bases; unmatched junction nucleotides: 5. PCR used 60 Vbeta primers and 13 Jbeta primers. The protocol was immunoSEQ multiplex PCR, while the TCRdb copy is restricted to in-frame clones and leaves out a portion. This sample has 190,000 or so clones, with 70% to 80% found just once. The TCR originated in a male donor in good health and CMV-seropositive. V usage is TRBV7-8 and J usage is TRBJ2-7, with 11 nucleotides matching TRBD2. The sequenced material came from PBMCs. The CDR3 nucleotides read TGTGCCAGCAGCTCCAGACTAGCGGGGAACTACGAGCAGTACTTC. Residues: CASSSRLAGNYEQYF.